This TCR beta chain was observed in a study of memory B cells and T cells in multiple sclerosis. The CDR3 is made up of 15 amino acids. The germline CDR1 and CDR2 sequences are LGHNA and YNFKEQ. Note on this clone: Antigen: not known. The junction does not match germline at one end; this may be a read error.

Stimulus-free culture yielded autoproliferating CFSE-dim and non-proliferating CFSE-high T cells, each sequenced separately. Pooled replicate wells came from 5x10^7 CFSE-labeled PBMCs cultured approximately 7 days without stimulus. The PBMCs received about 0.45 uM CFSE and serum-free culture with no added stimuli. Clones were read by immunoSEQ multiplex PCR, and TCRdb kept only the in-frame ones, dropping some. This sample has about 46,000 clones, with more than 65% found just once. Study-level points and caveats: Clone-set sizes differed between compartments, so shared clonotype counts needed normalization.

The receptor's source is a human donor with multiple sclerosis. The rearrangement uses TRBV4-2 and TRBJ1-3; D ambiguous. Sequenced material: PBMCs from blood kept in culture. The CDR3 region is CASSLLGSTGDTIYF. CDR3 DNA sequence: TGTGCCAGCAGCCTCCTGGGCTCCACTGGAGACACCATATATTTT.